One and the same sample provided the 4 T cell receptor beta chains below, sequenced in a study of CD8 T cells in Susac syndrome. Random-hexamer reverse transcription was applied to roughly 0.5 to 1 ug RNA. A single record per CDR3 protein comes from TCRdb applying MiXCR to the immunoSEQ multiplex PCR reads. The sample carries some 170,000 distinct CDR3 sequences, just over 90% recorded once. The sample taken for sequencing was CD4+ T cells from PBMCs. These receptors were obtained from a human donor in good health.

There are a few counts of this clonotype. At one of its ends the junction is not consistent with the germline gene, which may arise from a read error. The chain carries TRBV5-1 and TRBJ1-6; no definite D call. CDR1 and CDR2 (germline): SGHRS, YFSETQ. This CDR3 region has 14 residues. CDR3 DNA: TGTGCCAGCAGCTTATCACTGGGTAATTCACCCCTCCACTTT. Protein: CASSLSLGNSPLHF.

The rearrangement joins TRBV3-1 to TRBJ2-3, with 9 bases aligning to TRBD2. Germline-derived CDR1 and CDR2 are LGHDT and YNNKEL (reference sequence). This CDR3 has 14 amino acids. J gave up 6 bases and V 5 bases, and 6 bases lay outside the gene matches. CDR3 DNA: TGTGCCAGCAGCGAGGCTAGCGGGGAGGATACGCAGTATTTT. Amino acid sequence: CASSEASGEDTQYF.

The V and J genes are TRBV5-1 and TRBJ1-6; D is unclear. The germline V and J ends were trimmed by 2 bases and 5 bases, with 8 bases remaining between them. The CDR3 spans 14 residues. The germline V gene encodes CDR1 SGHRS and CDR2 YFSETQ. The CDR3, as DNA: TGCGCCAGCAGCTTCGGGAATGATAATTCACCCCTCCACTTT. Amino acid sequence: CASSFGNDNSPLHF.

V gene TRBV5-1 combines with J gene TRBJ2-3; D is unclear. Trimming removed 4 bases at V and 0 bases at J, with 12 bases between. Per germline, CDR1 SGHRS and CDR2 YFSETQ. This CDR3 spans 15 amino acids. The CDR3 nucleotides read TGCGCCAGCAGCCCGTTAGTCTCCAGCACAGATACGCAGTATTTT. It codes for CASSPLVSSTDTQYF. Drawing the rest from reference TRBV5-1 and TRBJ2-3, the complete variable domain is KAGVTQTPRYLIKTRGQQVTLSCSPISGHRSVSWYQQTPGQGLQFLFEYFSETQRNKGNFPGRFSGRQFSNSRSEMNVSTLELGDSALYLCASSPLVSSTDTQYFGPGTRLTVL.